These 2 T cell receptor beta chains originate from one sample sequenced in a study of early T cells in non-severe SARS-CoV-2 infection. TCRdb called the 5' RACE reads again in MiXCR, with one record for every CDR3 protein. The repertoire holds around 80,000 distinct CDR3 sequences, over 9.5% seen once, with 3.4% in the top ten. Sequencing was done on a sample of whole blood. The source is an adult who was a healthcare worker with PCR-confirmed SARS-CoV-2 infection or an uninfected control (not recorded which).

This clonotype has a handful of counts. This chain connects TRBV10-3 to TRBJ2-7; D is perhaps TRBD1 (6 bases). CDR3 length equals 14 residues. Between the trimmed V and J ends, which lost 6 bases and 8 bases, there was a span of 20 bases. The germline gives CDR1 ENHRY, CDR2 SYGVKD. The CDR3 DNA reads TGTGCCATCAGCGAAAACCTGGACAGCTCGCAGCAGTACTTC. Translating it yields CAISENLDSSQQYF.

There are a few counts of this clonotype. This chain connects TRBV20-1 to TRBJ2-1; D ambiguous. Trimming removed 7 bases from V and 0 bases from J, with 10 bases in between. The CDR3 contains 13 residues. CDR1 DFQATT and CDR2 SNEGSKA come from the germline V gene (reference sequence). CDR3 DNA: TGCAGTGGACCTAGGAGCTCCTACAATGAGCAGTTCTTC. The encoded protein is CSGPRSSYNEQFF.